Each of the 19 T cell receptor beta chains below was sequenced from the same sample in a study of low-dose radiotherapy and immunotherapy resistance in tumors. TRAV and TRBV primers primed cDNA for both TCRalpha and TCRbeta. TCR amplification involved 20 to 25 PCR cycles with a constant-region primer and V-primer adapter. Using its own MiXCR run on the reads, TCRdb lists one record per CDR3 protein. This table has tens of thousands of distinct CDR3 sequences, around 21% appearing once. Time point denoted: after trial treatment. Stated treatment: LDRT plus nivolumab, ipilimumab, low-dose cyclophosphamide and aspirin (RACIN trial). The material was PBMCs, obtained after low-dose radiotherapy plus immunotherapy. The receptors shown here come from a female donor with ovarian cancer.

This clonotype came up many times. The CDR3 coding sequence is TGTGCCAGCAGCTTAGAGGGGACCGCGGGGGGGCTCAATGAGCAGTTCTTC. This sequence encodes CASSLEGTAGGLNEQFF. J is TRBJ2-1 and V is TRBV7-2; TRBD2 aligns across 9 bases. The germline V gene encodes CDR1 SGHTA and CDR2 FQGNSA. The CDR3 runs to 17 residues. J lost 6 bases, V lost 1 base, and 10 bases had no gene match.

This clonotype came up many times. V gene TRBV20-1 combines with J gene TRBJ2-2, with 12 bases aligning to TRBD2. Germline-derived CDR1 and CDR2 are DFQATT and SNEGSKA (reference sequence). There are 16 residues in the CDR3. V lost 3 bases to trimming and J lost 4 bases; unmatched junction nucleotides: 6. Written as DNA, the CDR3 is TGCAGTGCTAGCGTGACTAGCGGGGGATTCACCGGGGAGCTGTTTTTT. Encoded protein: CSASVTSGGFTGELFF.

The table lists this clonotype with a few counts. The J gene is TRBJ2-7, the V gene TRBV2, with 13 positions matching TRBD2. V trimming: 5 bases; J trimming: 4 bases; junction bases outside the gene matches: 8. The germline V gene has CDR1 SNHLY and CDR2 FYNNEI. The CDR3 extends over 16 amino acids. This CDR3 reads CASSLGTSGILYEQYF. DNA for the CDR3: TGTGCCAGCAGTCTCGGGACTAGCGGGATCCTTTACGAGCAGTACTTC.

The chain couples TRBV28 to TRBJ2-5; tentatively, D is TRBD1 (8 bases). The CDR3 is made up of 16 amino acids. Deletions cut 3 bases from V and 5 bases from J, with 19 bases between. Germline lookup yields CDR1 MDHEN and CDR2 SYDVKM. This chain's CDR3 is CASSFSPDRGGETQYF. The CDR3 DNA sequence: TGTGCCAGCAGTTTCAGTCCCGACAGGGGAGGGGAGACCCAGTACTTC.

This clonotype was counted a single time. This probably arose from a read error, given a far larger clone one base away. The V and J genes are TRBV30 and TRBJ2-4; possibly TRBD1 for D (5 bases). Germline CDR1 is GTSNPN and CDR2 is SVGIG (reference sequence). Trimming removed 0 bases from V and 14 bases from J, with 11 bases in between. The CDR3 has 11 amino acids. The CDR3 DNA reads TGTGCCTGGAGTGTACCCCCAGGGAAGTACTTC. Translated, it gives CAWSVPPGKYF.

The chain's CDR3 is CASSLGGSAYEQYF. CDR3 DNA sequence: TGTGCCAGCAGCTTAGGCGGGAGTGCCTACGAGCAGTACTTC. The chain couples TRBV5-5 to TRBJ2-7; 7 bases are a match to TRBD2. CDR1 SGHKS and CDR2 YYEKEE come from the germline V gene (reference sequence). CDR3 length: 14 residues. J lost 2 bases, V lost 2 bases, and 4 bases had no gene match.

This clonotype has ten or more counts. V gene TRBV10-3 combines with J gene TRBJ2-7, with TRBD2 matching 8 bases. Germline CDR1 is ENHRY and CDR2 is SYGVKD. V dropped 0 bases and J dropped 3; count of bases not matched to a gene: 7. The length of the CDR3 is 16 residues. The CDR3 spells CAISESGAGEGYEQYF. Written as DNA, the CDR3 is TGTGCCATCAGTGAGTCGGGAGCGGGAGAGGGCTACGAGCAGTACTTC.

Many counts were recorded for this clonotype. The chain couples TRBV4-1 to TRBJ2-1, with 12 positions matching TRBD2. Per germline, CDR1 MGHRA and CDR2 YSYEKL. Losses at the gene ends were 6 bases for V and 8 bases for J; bases not matched to a gene: 5. The CDR3 runs to 14 residues. The CDR3 coding sequence is TGCGCCAGCAGACCTAGCGGGGGGGCGGATGAGCAGTTCTTC. Translating gives CASRPSGGADEQFF.

This clonotype was observed at least ten times. The gene calls are TRBV6-5 and TRBJ2-7, with 10 bases lining up with TRBD1. The germline gives CDR1 MNHEY, CDR2 SVGAGI. V was clipped by 1 base and J by 5 bases; unmatched bases: 11. The length of the CDR3 is 17 residues. The CDR3 sequence is CASSYLGQLTGGHEQYF. The CDR3 bases are TGTGCCAGCAGTTACTTGGGCCAATTGACAGGGGGCCACGAGCAGTACTTC.

The sample holds many counts of this clonotype. The rearrangement joins TRBV18 to TRBJ2-7, with D perhaps given as TRBD1 or TRBD2 (5 bases each). Per germline, CDR1 KGHSH and CDR2 LQKENI. V shed 5 bases and J shed 2 bases, with 10 bases lying between them. The CDR3 length is 13 residues. The CDR3 reads CASSKGTAYEQYF. The CDR3 DNA reads TGTGCCAGCTCAAAAGGGACGGCCTACGAGCAGTACTTC.

The chain recombines TRBV4-1 with TRBJ2-7; 9 bases line up with TRBD2. The CDR3 extends over 18 amino acids. V was clipped by 3 bases and J by 3 bases; unmatched bases: 15. Germline lookup yields CDR1 MGHRA and CDR2 YSYEKL. CDR3 coding DNA: TGCGCCAGCAGCCACGGGACTAGCTCGATTGGCAGTGGCTACGAGCAGTACTTC. This translates into CASSHGTSSIGSGYEQYF.

This clonotype was counted many times. This chain connects TRBV12-3 or TRBV12-4 to TRBJ1-5; D call uncertain. Trimming pared 1 base from V and 3 bases from J, leaving 10 bases between. The CDR3 extends over 15 amino acids. DNA of the CDR3: TGTGCCAGCAGTTTAGGCCCGGGCCCCAATCAGCCCCAGCATTTT. Its protein is CASSLGPGPNQPQHF.

This clonotype was seen ten or more times. The chain links TRBV6-1 to TRBJ2-7; tentatively, D is TRBD2 (6 bases). V dropped 1 base and J dropped 4 bases, with 14 bases sitting between them. This CDR3 comprises 15 residues. Germline-derived CDR1 and CDR2 are MNHNS and SASEGT. CDR3 sequence: CASSEDPAGGYEQYF. CDR3 sequence (DNA): TGTGCCAGCAGTGAAGACCCAGCTGGAGGGTACGAGCAGTACTTC.

In regard to this clonotype: This likely reflects a read error, since a far larger clone is one base away. V is TRBV12-3 or TRBV12-4 and J is TRBJ2-1; weak D call: TRBD2 (6 bases). CDR3 length equals 13 residues. V shed 5 bases and J shed 10 bases, with 15 bases lying between them. The DNA for the CDR3 is TGTGCCAGCAGTCCCACCGCGGGGCACGAGCAGTTCTTC. It specifies CASSPTAGHEQFF.

Concerning this clonotype itself: With only one base between it and a far larger clone, this is likely a read error. This chain joins TRBV27 and TRBJ2-1; D is possibly TRBD1 (6 bases). The CDR3 is made up of 14 amino acids. Between the trimmed V and J ends, which lost 6 bases and 12 bases, there was a span of 21 bases. Germline V gene lookup returns CDR1 MNHEY and CDR2 SMNVEV (reference sequence). The DNA of the CDR3 is TGTGCCAGCAGCAGGCCCGGGACAACTCCGGTGCAGTTCTTC. This codes for CASSRPGTTPVQFF.

This clonotype was recorded at least ten times. This sequence joins TRBV18 and TRBJ1-1; no definite D call. V shed 4 bases and J shed 5 bases, with 14 bases lying between them. The CDR3 has 14 residues. In germline, CDR1 is KGHSH, CDR2 LQKENI. CDR3 nucleotides: TGTGCCAGCTCACAGACCGGAGTGGGAACTGAAGCTTTCTTT. Protein sequence: CASSQTGVGTEAFF.

This clonotype has a count of ten or more. This chain uses TRBV12-3 or TRBV12-4 with TRBJ2-3; possibly TRBD1 or TRBD2 for D (5 bases each). V lost 6 bases and J 6 bases, leaving 13 bases between the germline ends. The CDR3 sequence is 13 residues long. The CDR3 is CASRPRDHDTQYF. The CDR3 DNA reads TGTGCCAGCAGACCACGGGACCACGATACGCAGTATTTT.

This clonotype was seen ten or more times. The J gene is TRBJ2-3, the V gene TRBV20-1, with D tentatively TRBD2 (6 bases). The CDR3 totals 13 residues. The V end was cut by 5 bases, the J end by 4 bases, with 13 bases between. The germline gives CDR1 DFQATT, CDR2 SNEGSKA (reference sequence). CDR3 loop: CSARRVASDTQYF. CDR3 coding DNA: TGCAGTGCTCGGAGGGTGGCTTCAGATACGCAGTATTTT.

This clonotype was seen repeatedly, ten times or more. The chain is built from TRBV7-2 and TRBJ2-7, with a tentative D call TRBD1 (6 bases). Trimming cost V 5 bases and J 0 bases, with 17 bases left between them. The CDR3 covers 16 residues. Germline loops: CDR1 SGHTA, CDR2 FQGNSA. In nucleotides, the CDR3 is TGTGCCAGCAGCAACAACAGGGACCTCCACTCCTACGAGCAGTACTTC. Its translation is CASSNNRDLHSYEQYF.